This T cell receptor beta chain was observed in a study of cytomegalovirus exposure and HLA in healthy donors. Study-level results: Researchers reported in a later analysis that a missense DCLRE1C variant was tied to TCR beta V- and J-gene trimming.

60 Vbeta and 13 Jbeta primers were used in PCR. The method was immunoSEQ multiplex PCR; TCRdb's version includes in-frame clones alone and lacks a portion of them. The data show 130,000 or so clones, roughly three quarters seen once. In regard to this clone: What it recognizes is unknown.

The ends lost 6 bases at V and 9 bases at J; junction bases unmatched: 7. Looked up from germline, CDR1 is ENHRY and CDR2 is SYGVKD. The CDR3 has 14 amino acids. This sequence joins TRBV10-3 and TRBJ2-7; 14 positions agree with TRBD2. Sequences were obtained from PBMCs. The clonotype comes from a woman aged 55-70 years in good health and CMV-seronegative. The CDR3 nucleotides are TGTGCCATCAGGGCCGGGACTAGCGGGAGTGCGCAGTACTTC. It specifies CAIRAGTSGSAQYF.